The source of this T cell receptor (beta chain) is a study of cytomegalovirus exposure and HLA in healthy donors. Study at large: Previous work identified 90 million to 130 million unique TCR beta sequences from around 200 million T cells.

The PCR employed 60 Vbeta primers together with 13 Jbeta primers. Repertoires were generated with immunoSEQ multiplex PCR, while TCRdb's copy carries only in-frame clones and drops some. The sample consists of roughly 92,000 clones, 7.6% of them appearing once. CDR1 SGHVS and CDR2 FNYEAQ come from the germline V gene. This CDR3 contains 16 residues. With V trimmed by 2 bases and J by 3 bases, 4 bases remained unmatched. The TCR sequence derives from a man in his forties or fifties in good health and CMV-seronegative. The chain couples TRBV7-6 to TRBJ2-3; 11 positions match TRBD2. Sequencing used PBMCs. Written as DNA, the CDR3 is TGTGCCAGCAGCTTAATAGCGGGAGGGAGTACAGATACGCAGTATTTT. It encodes CASSLIAGGSTDTQYF. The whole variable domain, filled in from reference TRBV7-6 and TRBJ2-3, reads GAGVSQSPRYKVTKRGQDVALRCDPISGHVSLYWYRQALGQGPEFLTYFNYEAQQDKSGLPNDRFSAERPEGSISTLTIQRTEQRDSAMYRCASSLIAGGSTDTQYFGPGTRLTVL.